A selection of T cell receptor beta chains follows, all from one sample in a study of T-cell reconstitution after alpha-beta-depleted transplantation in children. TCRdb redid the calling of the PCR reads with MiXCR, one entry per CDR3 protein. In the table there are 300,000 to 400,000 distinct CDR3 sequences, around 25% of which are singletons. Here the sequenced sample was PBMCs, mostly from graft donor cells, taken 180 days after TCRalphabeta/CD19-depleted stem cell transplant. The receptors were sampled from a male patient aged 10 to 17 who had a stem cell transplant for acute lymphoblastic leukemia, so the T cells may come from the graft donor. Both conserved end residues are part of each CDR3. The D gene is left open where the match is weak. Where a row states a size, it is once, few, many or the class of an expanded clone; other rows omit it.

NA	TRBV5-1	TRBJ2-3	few	CASSLGATGRGTDTQYF	TGCGCCAGCAGCTTAGGGGCAACCGGGAGAGGAACAGATACGCAGTATTTT
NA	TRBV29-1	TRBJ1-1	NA	CSVYRAWDTEAFF	TGCAGCGTTTACAGGGCGTGGGACACTGAAGCTTTCTTT
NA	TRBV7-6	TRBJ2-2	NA	CASSAPSGELFF	TGTGCCAGCAGCGCCCCGTCCGGGGAGCTGTTTTTT
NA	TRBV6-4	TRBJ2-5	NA	CASSVREETQYF	TGTGCCAGCAGTGTCAGGGAAGAGACCCAGTACTTC
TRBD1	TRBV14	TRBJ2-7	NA	CASSLSPGQGASYEQYF	TGTGCCAGCAGCCTATCTCCGGGACAGGGTGCGTCCTACGAGCAGTACTTC
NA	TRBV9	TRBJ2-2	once	CASSPSGLRSGELFF	TGTGCCAGCAGCCCGAGCGGTCTAAGGAGCGGGGAGCTGTTTTTT
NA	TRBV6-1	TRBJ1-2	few	CASRGNKNGYTF	TGTGCCAGCAGGGGAAACAAAAATGGCTACACCTTC
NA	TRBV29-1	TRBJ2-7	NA	CSVDSRAPGRYEQYF	TGCAGCGTTGATTCGAGGGCCCCAGGGCGCTACGAGCAGTACTTC
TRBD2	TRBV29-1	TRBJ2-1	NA	CSVGRTSGRTFGAF	TGCAGCGTTGGGCGGACTAGCGGGAGGACCTTTGGGGCTTTC
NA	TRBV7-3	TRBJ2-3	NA	CASSLTDDTDTQYF	TGTGCCAGCAGCTTAACCGACGACACAGATACGCAGTATTTT
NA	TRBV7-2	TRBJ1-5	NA	CASSLARNRVQPQHF	TGTGCCAGCAGCTTAGCCCGAAACAGGGTTCAGCCCCAGCATTTT
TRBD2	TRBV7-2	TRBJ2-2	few	CASSLTGLAGAGELFF	TGTGCCAGCAGCCTCACCGGGCTAGCGGGAGCCGGGGAGCTGTTTTTT
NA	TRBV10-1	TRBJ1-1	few	CASSEGQNTEAFF	TGCGCCAGCAGCGAGGGACAGAACACTGAAGCTTTCTTT
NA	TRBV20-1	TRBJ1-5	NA	CSARDREALIYSNQPQHF	TGCAGTGCTAGAGATAGGGAGGCGCTAATTTATAGCAATCAGCCCCAGCATTTT
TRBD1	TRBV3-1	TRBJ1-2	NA	CASSQGQGGYTF	TGTGCCAGCAGCCAAGGACAGGGAGGCTACACCTTC
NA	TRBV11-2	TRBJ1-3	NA	CASSFGTFSGNTIYF	TGTGCCAGCAGCTTCGGGACGTTCTCTGGAAACACCATATATTTT
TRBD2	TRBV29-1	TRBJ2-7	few	CSVEDRWVTSGSHEQYF	TGCAGCGTTGAAGACCGGTGGGTAACTAGCGGGAGCCACGAGCAGTACTTC
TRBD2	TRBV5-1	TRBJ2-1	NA	CASSPSGLAGASYNEQFF	TGCGCCAGCAGCCCCAGCGGGCTAGCGGGAGCCTCCTACAATGAGCAGTTCTTC
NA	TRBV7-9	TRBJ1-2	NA	CASSFVENRLYGYTF	TGTGCCAGCAGCTTCGTGGAAAACCGCCTCTATGGCTACACCTTC
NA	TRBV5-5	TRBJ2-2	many	CASSLAGNTGELFF	TGTGCCAGCAGCTTGGCGGGGAACACCGGGGAGCTGTTTTTT
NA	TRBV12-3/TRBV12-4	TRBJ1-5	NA	CASSHQGSNQPQHF	TGTGCCAGCAGCCATCAGGGTAGCAATCAGCCCCAGCATTTT
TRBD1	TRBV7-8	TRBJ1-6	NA	CASSPGTGVNSPLHF	TGTGCCAGCAGCCCTGGGACAGGGGTGAATTCACCCCTCCACTTT
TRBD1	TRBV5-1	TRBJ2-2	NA	CASSPGELYRGERDTGELFF	TGCGCCAGCAGCCCAGGGGAATTATACAGGGGAGAAAGGGACACCGGGGAGCTGTTTTTT
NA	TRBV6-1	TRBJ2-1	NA	CASSELSRSFEEQFF	TGTGCCAGCAGTGAACTTTCCAGGTCCTTTGAGGAGCAGTTCTTC
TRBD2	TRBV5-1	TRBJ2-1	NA	CASSLASGTSGNEQFF	TGCGCCAGCAGCTTGGCCTCCGGGACTAGCGGCAATGAGCAGTTCTTC
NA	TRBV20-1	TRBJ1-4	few	CSAEPPGWTNEKLFF	TGCAGTGCCGAGCCCCCAGGGTGGACTAATGAAAAACTGTTTTTT
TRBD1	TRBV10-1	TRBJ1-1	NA	CASSEGQGRSEAFF	TGCGCCAGCAGTGAAGGACAGGGACGCTCTGAAGCTTTCTTT
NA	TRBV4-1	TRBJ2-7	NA	CASSQVGIGTRDPYEQYF	TGCGCCAGCAGCCAAGTAGGCATCGGGACAAGAGATCCTTACGAGCAGTACTTC
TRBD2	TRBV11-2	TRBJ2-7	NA	CASSLGLAFSSYEQYF	TGTGCCAGCAGCCTGGGACTAGCGTTTAGCTCCTACGAGCAGTACTTC
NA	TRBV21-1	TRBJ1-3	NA	CASSENRGVGNTIYF	TGTGCCAGCAGCGAAAACAGGGGAGTTGGAAACACCATATATTTT
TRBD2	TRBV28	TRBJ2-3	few	CASRLAGGRTDTQYF	TGTGCCAGCAGACTAGCGGGAGGGCGGACAGATACGCAGTATTTT
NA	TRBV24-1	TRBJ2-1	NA	CATSDASRGFPSEQFF	TGTGCCACCAGTGATGCCTCGAGAGGGTTCCCCAGTGAGCAGTTCTTC
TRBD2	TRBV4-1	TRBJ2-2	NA	CASSPGRGGRNSTGELFF	TGCGCCAGCAGCCCGGGGAGAGGCGGGAGGAATAGCACCGGGGAGCTGTTTTTT
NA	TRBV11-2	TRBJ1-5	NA	CASSLDSGAGKPQHF	TGTGCCAGCAGCTTAGACTCTGGGGCAGGGAAGCCCCAGCATTTT
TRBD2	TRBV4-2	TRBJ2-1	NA	CASSPQLTSGQPEQFF	TGTGCCAGCAGCCCTCAGCTGACTAGCGGCCAACCTGAGCAGTTCTTC
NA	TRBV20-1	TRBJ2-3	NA	CSAQRGHTQYF	TGCAGTGCCCAGAGGGGCCATACGCAGTATTTT
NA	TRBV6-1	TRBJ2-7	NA	CASSAGLSYEQYF	TGTGCCAGCAGTGCGGGGCTTTCCTACGAGCAGTACTTC
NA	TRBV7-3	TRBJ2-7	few	CASSLFKGVPYEQYF	TGTGCCAGCAGCTTATTTAAGGGAGTGCCCTACGAGCAGTACTTC
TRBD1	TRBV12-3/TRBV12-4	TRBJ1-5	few	CASSPGTGTSINQPQHF	TGTGCCAGCAGTCCCGGGACAGGGACATCCATAAATCAGCCCCAGCATTTT
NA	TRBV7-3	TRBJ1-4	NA	CASSSDRGEKPFF	TGTGCCAGCAGCTCCGACCGGGGTGAAAAACCGTTTTTT
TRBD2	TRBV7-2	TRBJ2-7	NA	CASSLMVAGTSGSGQYF	TGTGCCAGCAGCTTAATGGTAGCAGGGACTAGCGGGAGTGGGCAGTACTTC
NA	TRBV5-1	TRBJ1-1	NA	CASSSLGSPTEAFF	TGCGCCAGCAGCTCCCTGGGATCCCCTACTGAAGCTTTCTTT
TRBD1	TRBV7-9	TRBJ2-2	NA	CASSSLDRGSNTGELFF	TGTGCCAGCAGCTCCCTCGACAGGGGCTCGAACACCGGGGAGCTGTTTTTT
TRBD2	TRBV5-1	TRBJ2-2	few	CASSLMLAGPTGELFF	TGCGCCAGCAGCTTGATGCTAGCGGGACCCACCGGGGAGCTGTTTTTT
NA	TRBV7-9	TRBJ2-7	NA	CASNMAGRYEQYF	TGTGCCAGCAACATGGCGGGGCGCTACGAGCAGTACTTC
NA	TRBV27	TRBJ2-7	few	CASSFGSISYEQYF	TGTGCCAGCAGTTTCGGCAGCATCTCCTACGAGCAGTACTTC
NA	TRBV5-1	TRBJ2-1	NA	CASSLVDWAYNEQFF	TGCGCCAGCAGCTTGGTAGACTGGGCCTACAATGAGCAGTTCTTC
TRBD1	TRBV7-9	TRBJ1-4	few	CASSLGGQPYEKLFF	TGTGCCAGCAGCCTAGGGGGACAGCCGTACGAAAAACTGTTTTTT
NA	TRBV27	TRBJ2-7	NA	CASANSYEQYF	TGTGCCAGCGCTAATTCCTACGAGCAGTACTTC